This TCR beta chain originates from a study of T cell responses to AZD1222 COVID-19 vaccine (dated by TCRdb to about 2021). In the study overall: A total of about 230 trial participants underwent TCR sequencing, of whom 207 received two doses of AZD1222 and some 26 received two doses of the MenACWY control vaccine. Trial participants were enrolled into age subgroups of 18-55, 56-69 and 70-plus years, which contained about 150, 27 and 61 TCR-sequenced participants, respectively.

The sample's time point label, decoded: about 28 days (+/-7) after the second vaccine dose. AZD1222 recipients with second doses at about 4 weeks or about 12 weeks were pooled, because spike-specific TCR depth and breadth did not differ between schedules. Samples from vaccinated people were obtained from the UK trials COV001 and COV002, which included a single-blind randomized controlled phase 2/3 trial of AZD1222 (ChAdOx1 nCoV-19) in healthy adults. Trial participant PBMC samples were collected at day 0 and day 28 after the second dose for TCRbeta chain sequencing. Broader findings and caveats from the paper: No day 14 peak-response samples were available, so repertoires were characterized only after the peak T cell response. Conclusions about previously exposed vaccinees are limited because only six or seven AZD1222 recipients were SARS-CoV-2 seropositive at baseline. A significant rise in spike-specific TCR breadth and depth was observed after two AZD1222 doses relative to day 0 and relative to MenACWY recipients. Reportedly, close to half of the unique spike-specific TCRs recognized epitopes lying outside the regions that are mutated in the B.1.351 and B.1.1.7 variants. Vaccine-associated CD4 TCRs spanned the whole spike protein, with dominant responses in regions 160-218 and 743-854. Most participants were white British and females outnumbered males, and the authors suggested that clonal diversity may have been underestimated. The 56-69-year group was small, and its depth increase did not reach significance, likely because of low power.

The CDR3 regions of human TCRbeta chains were analyzed by immunosequencing. The source study handled its data this way. Repertoire TCRs were matched against a reference library of SARS-CoV-2-specific TCRs generated with the MIRA antigen-specificity platform. Breadth was defined as the fraction of unique TCRs that were SARS-CoV-2-associated. Depth was defined as the fraction of total T cells that were SARS-CoV-2-associated. Using the MIRA data, every spike-specific TCR was mapped to the spike region that the TCR reacted to and assigned to either a CD4 or a CD8 class. Log10-transformed breadth and depth values were compared by one-way ANOVA with Sidak's multiple comparisons tests. The table was pulled from immuneACCESS by TCRdb, which kept in-frame rearrangements only. Such tables lose some clones; where checked, under half of the loss comes from unresolved V genes, and the rest has no known cause. The V and J calls and clone size were taken over from that table, and D and trimming were inferred from the DNA. For this sample the table gives about 110,000 clones, of which less than 95% were detected only once. The top ten constitute approximately 8.2% of the sample.

CDR3 length: 13 amino acids, cysteine to phenylalanine. Only CDR3 DNA is held: 39 bases, read in frame from base 1. The CDR1 and CDR2 encoded by the germline V gene (reference sequence) are SEHNR and FQNEAQ. V ends up 10 bases short and J 4 bases short, with an unmatched junction base count of 8. Comments on this clone: What this receptor recognizes is not known. Per-base qualities were not stored, and no clone one base away is much larger.

This TCR came from an adult who received the AZD1222 COVID-19 vaccine. The chain links TRBV7-9 with TRBJ2-3; the central 7 bases match TRBD1. The sequences come from peripheral blood, collected 28 days after the second AZD1222 dose. Here the CDR3 is given as CATETGWPDTQYF. The nucleotide sequence reads as follows: TGTGCCACCGAGACAGGGTGGCCAGATACGCAGTATTTT. Extended through the reference TRBV7-9 and TRBJ2-3 proteins, this CDR3 yields the full variable domain: DTGVSQNPRHKITKRGQNVTFRCDPISEHNRLYWYRQTLGQGPEFLTYFQNEAQLEKSRLLSDRFSAERPKGSFSTLEIQRTEQGDSAMYLCATETGWPDTQYFGPGTRLTVL.